This TCR beta chain was sequenced for a study of blood T cell repertoires in COVID-19. The overall study: The origin of the acute and convalescent COVID-19 samples was the United States, Italy and Spain.

Original analysis: Amplified reference gene primers provided the basis for estimating nucleated cell counts. Sequencing was performed with immunoSEQ multiplex PCR; in TCRdb, only in-frame clones are kept and a portion is missing. V, J and clone size were drawn from that table, and D and trimming were deduced from the DNA. Here the sample spans around 190,000 clones, around nine tenths being singletons. The CDR3 length is 16 residues. The V segment lost 2 bases and the J segment 3 bases; nucleotides outside the gene matches: 10. Germline lookup yields CDR1 MNHEY and CDR2 SVGEGT. Sequencing used peripheral blood. The TCR comes from a human donor in a cohort sampled during active COVID-19. The chain is built from TRBV6-2 or TRBV6-3 and TRBJ2-7; TRBD2 matches at 7 bases. CDR3 DNA: TGTGCCAGCAGTTACAAGGCGGGAGAATTGGACTACGAGCAGTACTTC. Encoded protein: CASSYKAGELDYEQYF.